Below are 15 T cell receptor beta chains sequenced from a single sample in a study of blood T cell repertoires in COVID-19. The protocol was immunoSEQ multiplex PCR, while the TCRdb copy is restricted to in-frame clones and leaves out a portion. The data show some 520,000 clones, 85% to 90% seen once. The material sequenced was peripheral blood. The receptors derive from a man aged 18-30 years with COVID-19, enrolled during active disease.

This chain joins TRBV4-2 and TRBJ1-1; D is perhaps TRBD1 (6 bases). Trimming removed 3 bases at V and 5 bases at J, with 13 bases between. The germline V gene encodes CDR1 LGHNA and CDR2 YNFKEQ. The CDR3 extends over 14 amino acids. The chain's CDR3 is CASSHGQIATEAFF. CDR3 in DNA: TGTGCCAGCAGCCATGGACAGATCGCGACTGAAGCTTTCTTT.

Remarks on this clone: The same CDR3 arises from other DNA sequences in this sample as well. This chain links TRBV7-9 with TRBJ2-7; D is uncertain. V shed 5 bases and J shed 1 base, with 3 bases lying between them. CDR3 size: 11 residues. CDR1 is SEHNR, CDR2 FQNEAQ, per germline (reference sequence). The CDR3 DNA reads TGTGCCAGCAGCCTTTCCTACGAGCAGTACTTC. Encoded protein: CASSLSYEQYF.

This clone was seen a single time. This chain connects TRBV7-2 to TRBJ2-7; 7 nucleotides align to TRBD2. Germline V lookup: CDR1 SGHTA, CDR2 FQGNSA. The V and J ends lost 7 bases and 1 base, in that order; junction bases with no gene match: 10. The CDR3 has 15 residues. Written as DNA, the CDR3 is TGTGCCAGCACCCAGACCCCGGGAGGTTCCTACGAGCAGTACTTC. Residues: CASTQTPGGSYEQYF.

The chain carries TRBV7-8 and TRBJ1-1; D not resolved. From germline, CDR1 is SGHVS and CDR2 FQNEAQ. CDR3 length equals 16 residues. V lost 0 bases, J lost 2 bases, and 13 bases lay in between. The CDR3 coding sequence is TGTGCCAGCAGCTTAGCGATGGGCAGTCGAAACACTGAAGCTTTCTTT. It translates to CASSLAMGSRNTEAFF.

The rearrangement uses TRBV2 and TRBJ2-7; tentative D call: TRBD2 (5 bases). The CDR3 runs to 11 residues. V was clipped by 4 bases and J by 11 bases, with 12 bases between them. Per the germline V gene, CDR1 is SNHLY and CDR2 is FYNNEI. This CDR3 is CASSVGGNKYF. The CDR3 DNA reads TGTGCCAGCAGTGTAGGAGGAAACAAGTACTTC.

The chain carries TRBV7-2 and TRBJ1-3; D remains unclear. Trimming removed 2 bases at V and 0 bases at J, with 8 bases between. Germline V lookup: CDR1 SGHTA, CDR2 FQGNSA. This CDR3 region has 15 residues. This CDR3 reads CASSLSASSGNTIYF. Here the CDR3 DNA reads TGTGCCAGCAGCTTATCAGCTAGCTCTGGAAACACCATATATTTT. Full variable domain (outside the CDR3, taken from reference TRBV7-2 and TRBJ1-3): GAGVSQSPSNKVTEKGKDVELRCDPISGHTALYWYRQSLGQGLEFLIYFQGNSAPDKSGLPSDRFSAERTGGSVSTLTIQRTQQEDSAVYLCASSLSASSGNTIYFGEGSWLTVV.

This clone appeared a few times. The chain couples TRBV10-3 to TRBJ2-5, with 10 bases aligning to TRBD2. Germline CDR1 and CDR2: ENHRY and SYGVKD. The CDR3 spans 13 residues. Trimming took 7 bases from V and 3 from J; bases not matched to a gene: 2. The CDR3 reads CAITLAGEETQYF. The DNA for the CDR3 is TGTGCCATCACTCTAGCGGGAGAAGAGACCCAGTACTTC.

Written as DNA, the CDR3 is TGTGCCAGCAGCTCCAGTATTTACGAGCAGTACTTC. It specifies CASSSSIYEQYF. V and J are TRBV11-3 and TRBJ2-7; D is unclear. Trimming stripped 4 bases from V and 4 bases from J, with 8 bases between. This CDR3 is 12 amino acids long. Per germline, CDR1 SGHNT and CDR2 YENEEA.

The chain links TRBV12-3 or TRBV12-4 to TRBJ2-7; no definite D call. Trimming left V 3 bases short and J 6 bases short, with 3 bases between. The CDR3 sequence is 10 residues long. The CDR3 nucleotides are TGTGCCAGCAGTTTGGCCGAGCAGTACTTC. Its translation is CASSLAEQYF.

The J gene is TRBJ1-2, the V gene TRBV3-1 (or the pseudogene TRBV3-2), with D perhaps TRBD1 (6 bases). V lost 3 bases and J 10 bases, leaving 12 bases between the germline ends. Germline lookup yields CDR1 LGHDT and CDR2 YNNKEL (reference sequence). The CDR3 contains 12 residues. The CDR3, as DNA: TGTGCCAGCAGCCAGGGGGGGCCCGTCTACACCTTC. Protein sequence: CASSQGGPVYTF.

This clone has just a few counts. The V call is TRBV6-5, the J call TRBJ2-7; 7 bases match TRBD1. This CDR3 is 13 amino acids long. Germline values: CDR1 MNHEY, CDR2 SVGAGI. The V gene end was trimmed by 0 bases and the J gene end by 8 bases; junction bases not matched to a gene: 4. CDR3 in amino acids: CASSYSGTAKQYF. The CDR3 region has the DNA TGTGCCAGCAGTTACTCAGGGACAGCCAAGCAGTACTTC.

For this clone: Other DNA sequences within the sample encode an identical CDR3. J is TRBJ2-7 and V is TRBV15; D is uncertain. Between the trimmed V and J ends, which lost 0 bases and 4 bases, there was a span of 7 bases. The CDR3 contains 13 residues. The germline V gene has CDR1 LNHNV and CDR2 YYDKDF (reference sequence). The DNA for the CDR3 is TGTGCCACCAGCAGAGATAGCCGGTACGAGCAGTACTTC. Translation: CATSRDSRYEQYF.

Written as DNA, the CDR3 is TGTGCCAGCAGCCCGGACAGGGGTTTCACCGGGGAGCTGTTTTTT. Residues: CASSPDRGFTGELFF. V and J are TRBV7-9 and TRBJ2-2, with 9 bases fitting TRBD1. V lost 5 bases and J lost 4; bases outside the gene matches: 5. Germline V gene sequence: CDR1 SEHNR, CDR2 FQNEAQ (reference sequence). This CDR3 comprises 15 residues.

This clone was counted ten times or more. The chain couples TRBV4-1 to TRBJ1-6; no clear D gene. V gave up 0 bases and J gave up 13 bases, with 10 bases separating them. Looked up from germline, CDR1 is MGHRA and CDR2 is YSYEKL. This CDR3 has 13 residues. CDR3 DNA: TGCGCCAGCAGCCAAGACCGAGGGCACCCCCTCCACTTT. It translates to CASSQDRGHPLHF.

The chain combines TRBV4-2 with TRBJ1-2, with TRBD1 matching over 8 bases. CDR1 LGHNA and CDR2 YNFKEQ come from the germline V gene. The CDR3 covers 14 residues. Losses at the gene ends were 10 bases for V and 4 bases for J; bases not matched to a gene: 11. CDR3 residues: CATVEQGVSYGYTF. The CDR3 DNA reads as TGTGCCACCGTAGAACAGGGGGTTAGCTATGGCTACACCTTC.